A selection of T cell receptor beta chains follows, all from one sample in a study of blood T cell repertoires in COVID-19. Measured with immunoSEQ multiplex PCR; TCRdb has only the in-frame clones, and not every one. The top ten clones hold 0.55% to 0.75% of a sample with approximately 220,000 clones, less than 90% of them seen once. Sequencing used peripheral blood. The receptors were sampled from a man aged 40-50 years with acute or convalescent COVID-19. Both conserved end residues are part of each CDR3. A D gene is named only where the DNA matches it firmly. Clone size is given for some rows only: seen once, a few or many times, or a class if the clone is expanded.

CDR3aa,CDR3nt,j_gene,abundance,d_gene,v_gene
CASSQSLVDSVVVGYTF,TGTGCCAGCAGCCAATCCCTCGTGGACAGCGTAGTGGTTGGCTACACCTTC,TRBJ1-2,.,.,TRBV4-2
CASSQAFVGGVADTQYF,TGTGCCAGCAGCCAAGCCTTTGTAGGGGGAGTGGCAGATACGCAGTATTTT,TRBJ2-3,.,.,TRBV3-1/TRBV3-2
CASSGHSPNQPQHF,TGTGCCAGTAGTGGACATTCCCCCAATCAGCCCCAGCATTTT,TRBJ1-5,.,.,TRBV19
CSVGGTPSGEQYF,TGCAGCGTTGGAGGGACACCATCCGGCGAGCAGTACTTC,TRBJ2-7,.,.,TRBV29-1
CASSLQTGGNYEQYF,TGCGCCAGCAGCTTGCAGACAGGGGGCAACTACGAGCAGTACTTC,TRBJ2-7,few,TRBD1,TRBV5-1
CASSYSGQGNNEQFF,TGTGCCAGCAGTTACTCGGGACAGGGGAACAATGAGCAGTTCTTC,TRBJ2-1,few,TRBD1,TRBV6-5
CASSSRRATNEQYF,TGTGCCAGCAGCTCTCGGAGGGCGACCAACGAGCAGTACTTC,TRBJ2-7,.,.,TRBV7-2
CASSLARTSITEQFF,TGTGCCAGCAGCTTAGCCCGGACTAGCATTACTGAGCAGTTCTTC,TRBJ2-1,.,TRBD2,TRBV7-6
CASSTWAINYGYTF,TGTGCCAGTAGTACCTGGGCCATTAACTATGGCTACACCTTC,TRBJ1-2,.,.,TRBV19
CASSLRTGYTEAFF,TGTGCCAGCAGTTTACGCACAGGTTACACTGAAGCTTTCTTT,TRBJ1-1,.,.,TRBV27
CASGDSGPAYEQYF,TGTGCCAGCGGAGACAGTGGTCCGGCCTACGAGCAGTACTTC,TRBJ2-7,.,.,TRBV27
CASSQSSGKADTQYF,TGTGCCAGCAGCCAGTCTAGCGGGAAGGCAGATACGCAGTATTTT,TRBJ2-3,.,TRBD2,TRBV16
CASSRYYEQYF,TGTGCCAGCAGTCGGTACTACGAGCAGTACTTC,TRBJ2-7,.,.,TRBV28
CASSQGLAGAFSYEQYF,TGTGCCAGCAGCCAGGGACTAGCGGGGGCCTTCTCCTACGAGCAGTACTTC,TRBJ2-7,.,TRBD2,TRBV3-1/TRBV3-2
CASRAGGWNTDTQYF,TGTGCCAGCAGGGCGGGGGGCTGGAACACAGATACGCAGTATTTT,TRBJ2-3,.,TRBD2,TRBV13
CASSEQTGGGSPLHF,TGTGCCAGCAGTGAACAGACAGGGGGCGGCTCACCCCTCCACTTT,TRBJ1-6,.,TRBD1,TRBV2
CASSSTGSYEQYF,TGTGCCAGCAGCTCGACAGGATCCTACGAGCAGTACTTC,TRBJ2-7,.,.,TRBV5-4
CASSTGRLTDTQYF,TGCGCCAGCAGTACGGGTCGCCTCACAGATACGCAGTATTTT,TRBJ2-3,.,.,TRBV10-1
CASSLPGHSYNEQFF,TGTGCCAGCAGCTTACCAGGGCACTCCTACAATGAGCAGTTCTTC,TRBJ2-1,once,.,TRBV28
CASSYSKLSGTYEQYF,TGTGCCAGCAGTTACTCGAAATTGAGCGGTACCTACGAGCAGTACTTC,TRBJ2-7,.,.,TRBV6-5
CASSRAGGPLGGQFF,TGTGCCAGCAGCCGAGCGGGAGGGCCCCTGGGGGGGCAGTTCTTC,TRBJ2-1,.,TRBD2,TRBV3-1/TRBV3-2
CAISESSGPAYNEQFF,TGTGCCATCAGTGAGTCGAGCGGACCGGCCTACAATGAGCAGTTCTTC,TRBJ2-1,.,.,TRBV10-3
CAFTRSYEQYF,TGTGCCTTTACACGCTCCTACGAGCAGTACTTC,TRBJ2-7,.,.,TRBV30
CASRRTGIQPQHF,TGTGCCAGCAGGAGGACAGGGATTCAGCCCCAGCATTTT,TRBJ1-5,.,TRBD1,TRBV2
CASRGEDLTEAFF,TGCGCCAGCAGAGGGGAAGACCTCACTGAAGCTTTCTTT,TRBJ1-1,once,.,TRBV5-1
CSASRQKTYNEQFF,TGCAGTGCTAGTCGACAGAAAACTTACAATGAGCAGTTCTTC,TRBJ2-1,once,.,TRBV20-1
CASRVTGSGSPLHF,TGCGCCAGCAGGGTTACAGGGTCCGGTTCACCCCTCCACTTT,TRBJ1-6,.,.,TRBV5-1
CASSLDPQRGAGNEQFF,TGTGCCAGCAGCTTAGACCCTCAGCGGGGGGCGGGCAATGAGCAGTTCTTC,TRBJ2-1,.,TRBD2,TRBV11-2
CASSFVGTDTQYF,TGTGCCAGCAGCTTCGTAGGCACAGATACGCAGTATTTT,TRBJ2-3,.,.,TRBV7-2
CASSLAGRAEYNEQFF,TGTGCCAGCAGCTTGGCCGGGAGGGCCGAATACAATGAGCAGTTCTTC,TRBJ2-1,.,TRBD2,TRBV7-3
CASSVTGSGEKLFF,TGTGCCAGCAGCGTAACAGGGTCGGGTGAAAAACTGTTTTTT,TRBJ1-4,.,.,TRBV7-9
CASSSPGQGSFSYYEQYF,TGTGCCAGCAGTTCACCCGGACAGGGGTCCTTCTCTTACTACGAGCAGTACTTC,TRBJ2-7,.,TRBD1,TRBV27
CSVGSGTSGGAGFF,.,TRBJ2-1,.,.,TRBV29-1